Presented here are 25 T cell receptor beta chains from one specimen sequenced in a study of blood T cell repertoires in COVID-19. The data were produced by immunoSEQ multiplex PCR, yet TCRdb's version contains in-frame clones alone and is incomplete. The repertoire holds roughly 63,000 clones, with over 80% as singletons. Material for sequencing was peripheral blood. The receptor source for this set is a man in his sixties with acute or convalescent COVID-19.

The V call is TRBV6-5, the J call TRBJ2-7; 8 nucleotides match TRBD2. J was trimmed by 7 bases and V by 6 bases; bases with no gene match: 14. Germline V CDR1 and CDR2: MNHEY, SVGAGI. This CDR3 contains 15 residues. CDR3 sequence: CASRNFPGLETEQYF. CDR3 sequence (DNA): TGTGCCAGCAGGAATTTCCCGGGACTAGAGACAGAGCAGTACTTC.

The chain employs TRBV12-5 and TRBJ1-1; D is unclear. The CDR3 loop spans 13 amino acids. CDR1 LGHNT and CDR2 FRNRAP come from the germline V gene. V lost 5 bases, J lost 1 base, and 8 bases lay in between. The CDR3 spells CASGTLTNTEAFF. CDR3 in DNA: TGTGCTAGTGGTACTTTAACGAACACTGAAGCTTTCTTT.

This clone was counted a single time. This sequence joins TRBV5-1 and TRBJ2-7; 13 positions agree with TRBD2. The germline V gene has CDR1 SGHRS and CDR2 YFSETQ. The trim removed 0 bases at V and 3 bases at J, leaving 3 bases unmatched. This CDR3 is 16 amino acids long. CDR3 in DNA: TGCGCCAGCAGCTTGGAGAGGACTAGCGGGAGCTACGAGCAGTACTTC. This encodes CASSLERTSGSYEQYF.

This chain uses TRBV18 with TRBJ1-6; D may be TRBD1 (5 bases). V was shortened by 3 bases and J by 7 bases, with 19 bases between the two germline ends. Germline V gives CDR1 KGHSH, CDR2 LQKENI. CDR3 length: 17 residues. The CDR3 nucleotides are TGTGCCAGCTCACCTTTCGAAGCGGGGCTAGGAAATTCACCCCTCCACTTT. This gives the protein CASSPFEAGLGNSPLHF.

This sequence joins TRBV5-6 and TRBJ2-6; 9 nucleotides align to TRBD1. The CDR3 is 17 amino acids. V shed 2 bases and J 3 bases; nucleotides not matched to a gene: 6. The germline CDR1 and CDR2 sequences are SGHDT and YYEEEE. The CDR3 here is CASSLVQGANGANVLTF. In nucleotides, the CDR3 is TGTGCCAGCAGCTTAGTACAGGGGGCTAATGGGGCCAACGTCCTGACTTTC.

The V call is TRBV18, the J call TRBJ2-7; a weak D match, TRBD1 (6 bases). The germline V and J ends were trimmed by 0 bases and 7 bases, with 16 bases remaining between them. The CDR3 contains 15 residues. Germline V gene lookup returns CDR1 KGHSH and CDR2 LQKENI. CDR3 loop: CASSPPGQGPNEQYF. The CDR3 DNA reads TGTGCCAGCTCACCACCGGGACAAGGCCCTAATGAGCAGTACTTC.

The rearrangement links TRBV4-3 to TRBJ2-7, with 8 nucleotides matching TRBD1. V gave up 3 bases and J gave up 4 bases; unmatched junction bases: 5. This CDR3 is 14 amino acids long. The germline gives CDR1 LGHNA, CDR2 YSLEER. CDR3 coding DNA: TGCGCCAGCAGCCATGACAGGGGCCCTTACGAGCAGTACTTC. Translated: CASSHDRGPYEQYF.

V is TRBV13 and J is TRBJ2-5; D ambiguous. TRBJ2-7 matches the DNA end more closely, so the J call is doubtful. CDR1 is PRHDT, CDR2 FYEKMQ, per germline (reference sequence). There are 12 residues in the CDR3. The DNA for the CDR3 is TGTGCCAGCAGCTTAGGGTCCTACGAGCAGTACTTC. Encoded protein: CASSLGSYEQYF.

This rearrangement joins TRBV10-3 to TRBJ2-5, with 7 nucleotides matching TRBD1. Germline CDR1 and CDR2: ENHRY and SYGVKD. The CDR3 length is 14 residues. Trimming cost V 4 bases and J 2 bases; bases outside gene matches: 4. The DNA for the CDR3 is TGTGCCATCAGTGGCGACAGGGTTCAAGAGACCCAGTACTTC. Its protein product is CAISGDRVQETQYF.

The genes are TRBV6-5 and TRBJ2-3; the D gene is possibly TRBD1 (5 bases). This CDR3 spans 15 amino acids. Germline assignment: CDR1 MNHEY and CDR2 SVGAGI. V was shortened by 4 bases and J by 3 bases, with 14 bases between the two germline ends. Here the CDR3 reads CASSSGSRRTDTQYF. DNA for the CDR3: TGTGCCAGCAGTTCAGGGTCTAGGCGAACAGATACGCAGTATTTT.

The gene calls are TRBV10-2 and TRBJ2-5, with TRBD1 matching 9 bases. The CDR3 is made up of 15 amino acids. CDR1 is WSHSY, CDR2 SAAADI, per germline. J gave up 2 bases and V 6 bases, and 7 bases lay outside the gene matches. CDR3 protein: CASRPGQGPQETQYF. In nucleotides, the CDR3 is TGCGCCAGCAGACCGGGACAGGGCCCTCAAGAGACCCAGTACTTC.

The chain links TRBV15 to TRBJ2-3; the match to TRBD2 covers 7 bases. The CDR3 consists of 16 residues. J gave up 2 bases and V 0 bases, and 5 bases lay outside the gene matches. Germline CDR1 is LNHNV and CDR2 is YYDKDF (reference sequence). This chain's CDR3 is CATSRDRGRDTDTQYF. The CDR3, as DNA: TGTGCCACCAGCAGAGACCGAGGGAGGGACACAGATACGCAGTATTTT.

J is TRBJ1-2 and V is TRBV3-1 (or the pseudogene TRBV3-2); D unresolved. The length of the CDR3 is 14 residues. Trimming stripped 1 base from V and 7 bases from J, with 13 bases between. CDR1 is LGHDT and CDR2 is YNNKEL in the germline V gene (reference sequence). The CDR3 DNA follows: TGTGCCAGCAGCCAAGTAGAGACGGCGGTTGGCTACACCTTC. Translating it yields CASSQVETAVGYTF.

The J gene is TRBJ1-1, the V gene TRBV7-3, with D possibly being TRBD1 (5 bases). Per the germline V gene, CDR1 is SGHTA and CDR2 is FQGTGA. Trimming left V 0 bases short and J 11 bases short, with 16 bases between. The CDR3 totals 14 residues. CDR3 sequence (DNA): TGTGCCAGCAGCTTAACGCCCCAGGGATCCTTCGCTTTCTTT. It yields the protein CASSLTPQGSFAFF.

The count of this clone is one. The chain links TRBV7-9 to TRBJ2-5; 8 bases are a match to TRBD2. V shed 2 bases, J shed 0 bases, and the junction held 11 bases outside the gene matches. Germline CDR1 reads SEHNR; CDR2 reads FQNEAQ (reference sequence). The CDR3 runs 18 residues. This chain's CDR3 is CASSLPPGGRGYQETQYF. In nucleotides, the CDR3 is TGTGCCAGCAGCTTACCCCCGGGAGGGAGGGGGTACCAAGAGACCCAGTACTTC.

V usage is TRBV5-6 and J usage is TRBJ1-5; TRBD1 is a possible D gene (5 bases). Looked up from germline, CDR1 is SGHDT and CDR2 is YYEEEE. V was trimmed by 4 bases and J by 3 bases, leaving 14 bases between them. The CDR3 is 15 residues long. DNA of the CDR3: TGTGCCAGCAGCAGTACCGCGGGGACCAATCAGCCCCAGCATTTT. This gives the protein CASSSTAGTNQPQHF.

The chain uses TRBV24-1 and TRBJ2-6; D possibly corresponds to TRBD1 (6 bases). Trimming cost V 7 bases and J 2 bases, with 8 bases left between them. The CDR3 runs 14 residues. Per germline, CDR1 KGHDR and CDR2 SFDVKD. The CDR3 nucleotides are TGTGCCACCAGCAGGGGAGCTGGGGCCAACGTCCTGACTTTC. Its protein is CATSRGAGANVLTF.

This chain connects TRBV7-2 to TRBJ1-1; D gene unclear. Germline V gives CDR1 SGHTA, CDR2 FQGNSA. V was shortened by 8 bases and J by 1 base, with 11 bases between the two germline ends. This CDR3 spans 13 amino acids. The DNA for the CDR3 is TGTGCCAGCCTTCTAGTAGAGAACACTGAAGCTTTCTTT. It specifies CASLLVENTEAFF.

The chain links TRBV30 to TRBJ1-5; D may be TRBD1 (6 bases). V lost 5 bases and J 5 bases, leaving 16 bases between the germline ends. CDR3 size: 14 residues. The germline gives CDR1 GTSNPN, CDR2 SVGIG (reference sequence). The CDR3 protein is CAWGTGIVDQPQHF. The CDR3 DNA reads as TGTGCCTGGGGCACAGGGATTGTGGATCAGCCCCAGCATTTT.

This chain connects TRBV5-1 to TRBJ1-2, with a possible D match to TRBD1 (6 bases). Germline CDR1 is SGHRS and CDR2 is YFSETQ. V lost 0 bases to trimming and J lost 4 bases, with 7 bases between them. This CDR3 region has 13 residues. The CDR3 sequence: CASSLVTGYGYTF. CDR3 nucleotides: TGCGCCAGCAGCTTGGTGACAGGCTATGGCTACACCTTC.

The V and J genes are TRBV10-3 and TRBJ2-1; 8 nucleotides line up with TRBD2. The germline gives CDR1 ENHRY, CDR2 SYGVKD. Trimming cost V 2 bases and J 8 bases; bases outside gene matches: 11. The CDR3 is 16 residues long. The CDR3 nucleotides read TGTGCCATCAGTGAGGTAGGGGTAGCGGGATCCTATGAGCAGTTCTTC. It encodes CAISEVGVAGSYEQFF.

The chain employs TRBV5-1 and TRBJ1-1; TRBD1 agrees at 7 bases. J gave up 0 bases and V 0 bases, and 2 bases lay outside the gene matches. The CDR3 contains 15 residues. CDR1 is SGHRS and CDR2 is YFSETQ in the germline V gene. The CDR3 is CASSLGDSLNTEAFF. In DNA form, the CDR3 reads TGCGCCAGCAGCTTGGGGGACAGTTTGAACACTGAAGCTTTCTTT.

The V call is TRBV7-2, the J call TRBJ1-6; D uncertain. The CDR3 sequence is 14 residues long. The V and J ends lost 5 bases and 5 bases respectively, with 10 bases between them. CDR1 and CDR2 from the germline V gene are SGHTA and FQGNSA. Here the CDR3 reads CASSPARNNSPLHF. CDR3 DNA sequence: TGTGCCAGCAGCCCGGCGCGGAATAATTCACCCCTCCACTTT. Variable domain in full (rest from reference TRBV7-2 and TRBJ1-6): GAGVSQSPSNKVTEKGKDVELRCDPISGHTALYWYRQSLGQGLEFLIYFQGNSAPDKSGLPSDRFSAERTGGSVSTLTIQRTQQEDSAVYLCASSPARNNSPLHFGNGTRLTVT.

The chain has TRBV9 and TRBJ1-3; D is unclear. The CDR3 runs 16 residues. CDR1 is SGDLS and CDR2 is YYNGEE in the germline V gene. Trimming took 0 bases from V and 1 from J, leaving 11 bases between them. This chain's CDR3 is CASSVVETRSGNTIYF. Here the CDR3 DNA reads TGTGCCAGCAGCGTAGTGGAGACTCGATCTGGAAACACCATATATTTT. Based on the CDR3 plus reference TRBV9 and TRBJ1-3, the full variable domain is DSGVTQTPKHLITATGQRVTLRCSPRSGDLSVYWYQQSLDQGLQFLIQYYNGEERAKGNILERFSAQQFPDLHSELNLSSLELGDSALYFCASSVVETRSGNTIYFGEGSWLTVV.

The CDR3 DNA follows: TGTGCCAGCAGCTTAATTAAAGTAGCGCCTAGCCAAGAGACCCAGTACTTC. Translation gives CASSLIKVAPSQETQYF. This chain connects TRBV7-8 to TRBJ2-5, with D perhaps TRBD2 (5 bases). V lost 2 bases, J lost 1 base, and 17 bases lay in between. The CDR3 is 17 amino acids. CDR1 and CDR2 from the germline V gene are SGHVS and FQNEAQ.